This T cell receptor (beta chain) is drawn from a study of CD8 T cells in ankylosing spondylitis. Germline CDR1 reads SQVTM; CDR2 reads ANQGSEA. The CDR3 is 13 amino acids. The V end was cut by 4 bases, the J end by 2 bases, with 12 bases between. The authors made TCR beta libraries by quantitative 5'-RACE with molecular barcodes. TCRdb reprocessed the 5' RACE reads with MiXCR, giving one entry per CDR3 protein. The sample lists around 120,000 distinct CDR3 sequences, about an eighth seen once, with under 3% in the top ten. Study-wide findings and caveats: Reportedly, matched ankylosing spondylitis synovial fluid was significantly enriched for disease-linked clones. What seemed typical of ankylosing spondylitis blood was a TCR beta motif built from roughly eight highly homologous variants.

In its sample, this clonotype was seen many times. What it recognizes is unknown. The chain is built from TRBV29-1 and TRBJ2-7, with TRBD1 as a possible D gene (5 bases). The TCR comes from a female donor with ankylosing spondylitis or in good health (not recorded which). Material for sequencing was blood, either unsorted or a sorted T cell fraction (not recorded which). The CDR3 loop reads CSVVVLDTYEQYF. The CDR3 DNA reads as TGCAGCGTTGTGGTTTTGGACACCTACGAGCAGTACTTC.